One sample yielded the 24 T cell receptor beta chains listed below, sequenced in a study of shared clonotypes between healthy human individuals. The data were produced by immunoSEQ multiplex PCR, yet TCRdb's version contains in-frame clones alone and is incomplete. This table has roughly 2.5 million clones, more than 80% appearing once. What was sequenced was naive CD4+ T cells sorted from blood. As to subset: CD45RA+ positively selected. These receptors were obtained from a man aged 18 to 29 in good health.

The chain has TRBV7-2 and TRBJ2-2; D not certain. Trimming cost V 1 base and J 0 bases, with 9 bases left between them. The germline gives CDR1 SGHTA, CDR2 FQGNSA. This CDR3 has 16 residues. The CDR3 reads CASSLGGGANTGELFF. Written as DNA, the CDR3 is TGTGCCAGCAGCTTAGGCGGCGGAGCGAACACCGGGGAGCTGTTTTTT.

The J gene is TRBJ2-5, the V gene TRBV6-5, with D possibly matching TRBD1 (6 bases). CDR1 MNHEY and CDR2 SVGAGI come from the germline V gene. Trimming took 11 bases from V and 7 from J, leaving 17 bases between them. There are 12 residues in the CDR3. As DNA, the CDR3 is TGTGCCGTAAGGGGGTACGCCGGGACCCAGTACTTC. This codes for CAVRGYAGTQYF.

The chain has TRBV6-5 and TRBJ1-6; TRBD1 aligns across 7 bases. The CDR3 has 15 residues. V lost 3 bases to trimming and J lost 3 bases; unmatched junction nucleotides: 2. Germline lookup yields CDR1 MNHEY and CDR2 SVGAGI. CDR3 protein: CASSYAGGYNSPLHF. CDR3 coding DNA: TGTGCCAGCAGTTATGCAGGGGGCTATAATTCACCCCTCCACTTT.

This chain uses TRBV15 with TRBJ1-5; 9 bases map to TRBD1. The CDR3 extends over 15 amino acids. Germline V CDR1 and CDR2: LNHNV, YYDKDF (reference sequence). V gave up 1 base and J gave up 4 bases; unmatched junction bases: 2. The DNA of the CDR3 is TGTGCCACCAGCAGAGGGACAGGGGTTAATCAGCCCCAGCATTTT. This encodes CATSRGTGVNQPQHF.

The V gene is TRBV5-1, the J gene TRBJ2-1; possibly TRBD2 for D (6 bases). Germline CDR1 and CDR2: SGHRS and YFSETQ. V was clipped by 0 bases and J by 2 bases, with 9 bases between them. The CDR3 loop spans 15 amino acids. The CDR3 here is CASSLVADTYNEQFF. The CDR3 DNA follows: TGCGCCAGCAGCTTGGTAGCGGATACCTACAATGAGCAGTTCTTC.

The V call is TRBV25-1, the J call TRBJ2-2, with a weak D call TRBD1 (5 bases). Germline-derived CDR1 and CDR2 are MGHDK and SYGVNS. Trimming took off 4 bases at V and 1 base at J, with 13 bases between the two ends. The CDR3 extends over 16 amino acids. CDR3 in DNA: TGTGCCAGCAGTGTCGACAGAATCTTGAACACCGGGGAGCTGTTTTTT. It specifies CASSVDRILNTGELFF.

The chain couples TRBV19 to TRBJ2-3; D is perhaps TRBD1 or TRBD2 (6 bases each). The V end lost 5 bases, the J end lost 9 bases, and 12 bases lay between the germline ends. This CDR3 spans 12 amino acids. Germline V lookup: CDR1 LNHDA, CDR2 SQIVND (reference sequence). The CDR3 coding sequence is TGTGCCAGTAGTCCGGGGGCGCCAACGCAGTATTTT. Translating gives CASSPGAPTQYF.

The V and J genes are TRBV11-2 and TRBJ2-1; D is uncertain. The germline gives CDR1 SGHAT, CDR2 FQNNGV. V was cut by 8 bases and J by 7 bases, with 15 bases left in between. CDR3 length equals 13 residues. CDR3 in amino acids: CASDTNWANEQFF. The CDR3 coding sequence is TGTGCCAGCGACACAAACTGGGCGAATGAGCAGTTCTTC.

As to this clone: The sample has other DNA sequences that encode this CDR3 too. This chain uses TRBV6-6 with TRBJ1-2; D may be TRBD1 (5 bases). V was clipped by 4 bases and J by 5 bases, with 8 bases between them. Germline lookup yields CDR1 MNHNY and CDR2 SVGAGI (reference sequence). The CDR3 is made up of 12 amino acids. The CDR3: CASSSGTYGYTF. CDR3 bases: TGTGCCAGCAGTTCCGGGACTTATGGCTACACCTTC.

This chain joins TRBV6-4 and TRBJ2-7; tentative D call: TRBD2 (6 bases). The ends were cut back, 1 base at V and 5 bases at J, with 12 bases in the middle. CDR1 MRHNA and CDR2 SNTAGT come from the germline V gene. The length of the CDR3 is 14 residues. The DNA for the CDR3 is TGTGCCAGCAGTGACTGGGCGGGGTCGAACGAGCAGTACTTC. Amino acid sequence: CASSDWAGSNEQYF.

The genes are TRBV2 and TRBJ1-2, with 8 bases fitting TRBD1. Germline assignment: CDR1 SNHLY and CDR2 FYNNEI. This CDR3 is 12 amino acids long. Losses at the gene ends were 6 bases for V and 7 bases for J; bases not matched to a gene: 4. CDR3 nucleotide sequence: TGTGCCAGCAGCTTAACAGGGGGTGGCTACACCTTC. Translation gives CASSLTGGGYTF.

A note on this clone: This specimen includes other DNA sequences encoding the same CDR3. The chain carries TRBV5-1 and TRBJ1-6; 10 nucleotides line up with TRBD1. V shed 0 bases, J shed 10 bases, and the junction held 4 bases outside the gene matches. Germline V gene sequence: CDR1 SGHRS, CDR2 YFSETQ. The CDR3 spans 15 residues. In nucleotides, the CDR3 is TGCGCCAGCAGCTTGGACGACAGGGGGCTATCACCCCTCCACTTT. Protein product: CASSLDDRGLSPLHF.

This chain links TRBV9 with TRBJ2-3, with D perhaps TRBD1 (5 bases). This CDR3 is built from 15 residues. Germline V gives CDR1 SGDLS, CDR2 YYNGEE. Trimming shortened V by 4 bases and J by 1 base, and 13 bases separated the two germline ends. CDR3 coding DNA: TGTGCCAGCAGCCCAGGGAATGCGGGCACAGATACGCAGTATTTT. Translating gives CASSPGNAGTDTQYF.

DNA for the CDR3: TGTGCCACCCCCACGCCTACGAACACCGGGGAGCTGTTTTTT. It yields the protein CATPTPTNTGELFF. The V call is TRBV19, the J call TRBJ2-2; D gene uncertain. Germline values: CDR1 LNHDA, CDR2 SQIVND (reference sequence). This CDR3 has 14 residues. Trimming stripped 10 bases from V and 0 bases from J, with 12 bases between.

V and J are TRBV2 and TRBJ1-3; D gene unclear. V was cut by 3 bases and J by 0 bases, with 9 bases left in between. The germline CDR1 and CDR2 sequences are SNHLY and FYNNEI. The CDR3 runs 15 residues. DNA of the CDR3: TGTGCCAGCAGTGAGATACAGACCTCTGGAAACACCATATATTTT. Its translation: CASSEIQTSGNTIYF.

CDR3 in amino acids: CASSLASGSPIGYEQYF. The CDR3 nucleotides are TGCGCCAGCAGCTTGGCGAGCGGGAGCCCCATAGGTTACGAGCAGTACTTC. The chain is built from TRBV5-1 and TRBJ2-7; 8 positions agree with TRBD2. CDR3 size: 17 residues. Trimming removed 0 bases from V and 4 bases from J; junction bases left unmatched: 12. Germline CDR1 is SGHRS and CDR2 is YFSETQ.

This clone has only one observation. The chain has TRBV14 and TRBJ2-7; 12 bases line up with TRBD2. V shed 3 bases and J 0 bases; nucleotides not matched to a gene: 6. This CDR3 contains 17 residues. Germline CDR1 reads SGHDN; CDR2 reads FVKESK. CDR3 sequence: CASSHLAGGKNSYEQYF. As DNA, the CDR3 is TGTGCCAGCAGCCACCTAGCGGGAGGGAAAAACTCCTACGAGCAGTACTTC.

This clone was counted a few times. The sample contains more than one DNA sequence encoding this CDR3. V and J are TRBV5-1 and TRBJ2-5; maybe TRBD1 (7 bases). The V end was cut by 4 bases, the J end by 1 base, with 11 bases between. The CDR3 sequence is 14 residues long. The germline V gene has CDR1 SGHRS and CDR2 YFSETQ. CDR3 nucleotides: TGCGCCAGCAGCCGCGGGACAGCCCAAGAGACCCAGTACTTC. It translates to CASSRGTAQETQYF.

The chain employs TRBV2 and TRBJ1-6, with a weak D call TRBD1 (5 bases). V was shortened by 6 bases and J by 6 bases, with 21 bases between the two germline ends. The CDR3 extends over 17 amino acids. Per the germline V gene, CDR1 is SNHLY and CDR2 is FYNNEI. The CDR3 protein is CASSIGGGATGNSPLHF. As DNA, the CDR3 is TGTGCCAGCAGCATCGGGGGGGGAGCAACGGGTAATTCACCCCTCCACTTT.

The chain joins TRBV6-5 to TRBJ2-2; no clear D gene. This CDR3 spans 13 amino acids. The V end lost 4 bases, the J end lost 4 bases, and 7 bases lay between the germline ends. Germline V lookup: CDR1 MNHEY, CDR2 SVGAGI. The CDR3 DNA follows: TGTGCCAGCAGTTTACTCTTCACCGGGGAGCTGTTTTTT. Translated, it gives CASSLLFTGELFF.

Comment on this clone: Within the sample, other DNA sequences also encode this same CDR3. This chain's CDR3 is CASSSQGAGEKLFF. CDR3 nucleotide sequence: TGCGCCAGCAGCTCCCAGGGGGCTGGTGAAAAACTGTTTTTT. The chain is built from TRBV5-1 and TRBJ1-4, with 8 bases fitting TRBD1. V shed 3 bases, J shed 7 bases, and the junction held 5 bases outside the gene matches. Germline V gene lookup returns CDR1 SGHRS and CDR2 YFSETQ. There are 14 residues in the CDR3.

Worth noting for this clone: With a much larger clone just one base away, this may be a read error. Other DNA sequences of this sample code for an identical CDR3. This chain uses TRBV6-6 with TRBJ2-7; D ambiguous. Trimming took off 6 bases at V and 1 base at J, with 4 bases between the two ends. CDR1 is MNHNY, CDR2 SVGAGI, per germline (reference sequence). The CDR3 totals 11 residues. This chain's CDR3 is CASSASYEQYF. The DNA for the CDR3 is TGTGCCAGCAGCGCTTCCTACGAGCAGTACTTC.

The J gene is TRBJ2-5, the V gene TRBV18, with 14 nucleotides matching TRBD2. The V gene's germline CDR1 is KGHSH and CDR2 LQKENI. This CDR3 region has 18 residues. V dropped 1 base and J dropped 4; count of bases not matched to a gene: 8. CDR3 sequence (DNA): TGTGCCAGCTCACCACGCGGGACTAGCGGGAGTTTAGGAGAGACCCAGTACTTC. It specifies CASSPRGTSGSLGETQYF.

The chain employs TRBV30 and TRBJ1-1; D might be TRBD1 (5 bases). CDR1 and CDR2 (germline): GTSNPN, SVGIG (reference sequence). The CDR3 loop spans 14 amino acids. Between the trimmed V and J ends, which lost 4 bases and 0 bases, there was a span of 12 bases. CDR3 coding DNA: TGTGCCTGGAACAATGGGGGTTTGAACACTGAAGCTTTCTTT. It is translated as CAWNNGGLNTEAFF.